The source of this T cell receptor beta chain is a study of control samples from healthy donors and cancer patients. This CDR3 has 16 residues. The ends lost 1 base at V and 0 bases at J; junction bases unmatched: 3. CDR1 is MDHEN and CDR2 is SYDVKM in the germline V gene. Data came from immunoSEQ multiplex PCR; TCRdb stores just in-frame clones and leaves some out. Of around 250,000 clones in the sample, about four fifths were seen once. Specimen: PBMCs. The TCR comes from a woman aged 55-70 years with lung cancer. The V and J genes are TRBV28 and TRBJ2-3; 8 nucleotides agree with TRBD2. CDR3: CASSLSASGSTDTQYF. The CDR3 DNA reads TGTGCCAGCAGTTTATCGGCTAGCGGGAGCACAGATACGCAGTATTTT.